This note documents a single TCR beta chain sequence. This specimen belongs to a study of blood T cell repertoires in COVID-19. Study in general: The United States, Italy and Spain were the sources of the acute and convalescent COVID-19 samples.

Clones were read by immunoSEQ multiplex PCR, and TCRdb kept only the in-frame ones, dropping some. Of under 450,000 clones in the sample, around nine tenths were seen once. The CDR3 loop spans 12 amino acids. Germline CDR1 is LNHDA and CDR2 is SQIVND (reference sequence). V lost 8 bases, J lost 2 bases, and 1 base stayed unmatched. Sequencing was performed on peripheral blood. The chain joins TRBV19 to TRBJ2-7, with TRBD1 matching 9 bases. This TCR derives from a woman aged 40 to 49 with COVID-19, enrolled during active disease. The CDR3 loop reads CASDRGAYEQYF. CDR3 DNA: TGTGCCAGTGACAGGGGGGCCTACGAGCAGTACTTC.